The clone carrying this T cell receptor beta chain was seen only once. As yet, its antigen is unknown. Assay version v3.0 of immunoSEQ was used, and it was run at survey level. Sequencing was performed with immunoSEQ multiplex PCR; in TCRdb, only in-frame clones are kept and a portion is missing. The data hold 25,000 to 40,000 clones, with roughly 98% observed a single time. Amounts of about 0.9-11 million cryopreserved PBMC were held in the samples before DNA extraction. The data originate from a study of long-term antiretroviral therapy in people with HIV. The overall study: The earliest samples came from an era when ART typically awaited falling CD4 counts.

Study-level findings and limits: Whereas controls had wider CDR3 length ranges, HIV repertoires had narrower ones. Clones that expanded before ART (that is, prior to treatment) dominated the repertoire at all time points.

Germline values: CDR1 SGHDT, CDR2 YYEEEE. The CDR3 extends over 18 amino acids. V was trimmed by 4 bases and J by 8 bases, leaving 27 bases between them. V is TRBV5-6 and J is TRBJ2-2, with D possibly matching TRBD1 (5 bases). The sequenced sample was unsorted PBMCs, obtained 7.6 years after starting antiretroviral therapy. The source of this sequence is a man aged 30 to 39 with HIV. For the CDR3, the DNA is TGTGCCAGCAGCCATAAGGTTTGGACACTTGTACTTTGGGGGGAGCTGTTTTTT. This translates into CASSHKVWTLVLWGELFF.